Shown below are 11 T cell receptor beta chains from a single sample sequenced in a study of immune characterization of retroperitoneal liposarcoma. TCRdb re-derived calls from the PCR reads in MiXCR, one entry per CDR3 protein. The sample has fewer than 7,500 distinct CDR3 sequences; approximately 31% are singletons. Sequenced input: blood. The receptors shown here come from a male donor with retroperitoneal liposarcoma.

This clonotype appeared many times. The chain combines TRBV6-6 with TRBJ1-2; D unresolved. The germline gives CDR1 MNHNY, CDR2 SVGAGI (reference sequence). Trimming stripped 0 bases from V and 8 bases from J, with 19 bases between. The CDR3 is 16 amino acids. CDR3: CASSYSPRIQNIGYTF. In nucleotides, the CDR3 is TGTGCCAGCAGTTACTCTCCCAGGATTCAGAACATAGGCTACACCTTC.

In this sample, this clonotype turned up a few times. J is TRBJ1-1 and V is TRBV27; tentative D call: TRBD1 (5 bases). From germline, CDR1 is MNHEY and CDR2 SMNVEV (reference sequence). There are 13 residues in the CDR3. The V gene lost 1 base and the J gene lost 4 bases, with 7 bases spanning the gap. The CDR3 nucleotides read TGTGCCAGCAGTTTATGGAGGGGCACTGAAGCTTTCTTT. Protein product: CASSLWRGTEAFF.

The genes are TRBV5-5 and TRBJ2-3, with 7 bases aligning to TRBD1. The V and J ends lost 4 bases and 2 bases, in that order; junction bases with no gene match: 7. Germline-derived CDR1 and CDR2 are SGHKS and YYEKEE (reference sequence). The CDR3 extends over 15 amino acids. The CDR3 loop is CASSASGQSTDTQYF. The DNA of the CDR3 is TGTGCCAGCAGCGCCTCGGGACAGTCCACAGATACGCAGTATTTT.

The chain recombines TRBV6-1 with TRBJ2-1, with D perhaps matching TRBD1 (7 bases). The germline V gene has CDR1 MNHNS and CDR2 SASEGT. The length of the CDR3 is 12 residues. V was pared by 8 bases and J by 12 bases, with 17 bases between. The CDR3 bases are TGTGCCAGCTGGTCTACGGGGGACAGGCAGTTCTTC. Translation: CASWSTGDRQFF.

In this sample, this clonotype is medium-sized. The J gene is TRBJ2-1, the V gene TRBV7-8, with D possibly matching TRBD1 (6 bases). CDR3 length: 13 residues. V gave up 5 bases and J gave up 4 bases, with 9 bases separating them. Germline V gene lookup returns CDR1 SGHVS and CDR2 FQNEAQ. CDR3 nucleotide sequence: TGTGCCAGCAGCCAGGGGACATACAATGAGCAGTTCTTC. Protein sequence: CASSQGTYNEQFF. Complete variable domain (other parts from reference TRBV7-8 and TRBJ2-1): GAGVSQSPRYKVAKRGQDVALRCDPISGHVSLFWYQQALGQGPEFLTYFQNEAQLDKSGLPSDRFFAERPEGSVSTLKIQRTQQEDSAVYLCASSQGTYNEQFFGPGTRLTVL.

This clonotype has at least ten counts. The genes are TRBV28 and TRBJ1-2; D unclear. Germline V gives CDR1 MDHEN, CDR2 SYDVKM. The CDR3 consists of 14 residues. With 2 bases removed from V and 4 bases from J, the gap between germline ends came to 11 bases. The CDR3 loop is CASSLTEGSYGYTF. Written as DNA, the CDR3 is TGTGCCAGCAGTTTAACGGAGGGCTCCTATGGCTACACCTTC.

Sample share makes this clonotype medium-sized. The CDR3 sequence is CASSVTGGTDTQYF. In nucleotides, the CDR3 is TGTGCCAGCAGTGTAACAGGTGGCACAGATACGCAGTATTTT. This rearrangement joins TRBV6-1 to TRBJ2-3, with a tentative D call TRBD1 (5 bases). V lost 4 bases and J lost 1, with 9 bases in between. The CDR3 extends over 14 amino acids. Germline CDR1 and CDR2: MNHNS and SASEGT.

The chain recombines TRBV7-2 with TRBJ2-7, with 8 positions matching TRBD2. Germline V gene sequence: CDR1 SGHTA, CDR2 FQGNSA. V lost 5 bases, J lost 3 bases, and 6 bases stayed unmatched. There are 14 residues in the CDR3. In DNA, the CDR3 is TGTGCCAGCAGCATTAGCGGGGTAAACTACGAGCAGTACTTC. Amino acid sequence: CASSISGVNYEQYF.

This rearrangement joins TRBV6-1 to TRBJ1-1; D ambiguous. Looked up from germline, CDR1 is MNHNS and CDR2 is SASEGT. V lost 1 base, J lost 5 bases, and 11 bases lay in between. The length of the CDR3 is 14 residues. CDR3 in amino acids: CASSEGGSRTEAFF. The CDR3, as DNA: TGTGCCAGCAGTGAAGGAGGCAGTCGAACTGAAGCTTTCTTT.

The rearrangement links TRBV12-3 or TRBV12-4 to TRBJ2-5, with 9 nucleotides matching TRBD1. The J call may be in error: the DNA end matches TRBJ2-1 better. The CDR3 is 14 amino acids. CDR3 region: CASSHELQGAEQFF. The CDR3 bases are TGTGCCAGCAGCCACGAATTACAGGGGGCTGAGCAGTTCTTC.

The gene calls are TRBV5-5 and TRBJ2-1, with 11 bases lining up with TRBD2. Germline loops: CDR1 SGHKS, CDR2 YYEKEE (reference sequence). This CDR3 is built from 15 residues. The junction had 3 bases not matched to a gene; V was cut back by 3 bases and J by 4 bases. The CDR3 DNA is TGTGCCAGCAGCTCAGGGACTAGCGGATACAATGAGCAGTTCTTC. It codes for CASSSGTSGYNEQFF.